A selection of T cell receptor beta chains follows, all from one sample in a study of multiple sclerosis patients with progressive multifocal leukoencephalopathy. Assay used: immunoSEQ multiplex PCR; TCRdb lists only in-frame clones, some missing. The profile shows 25,000 to 30,000 clones, more than 70% of them singletons. Sequences were obtained from PBMCs. Source of these receptors: a human donor with multiple sclerosis. Both conserved end residues are part of each CDR3. Fields, in order: J gene, CDR3 length, V gene, clone size, D gene, CDR3 protein, CDR3 DNA. A D gene is named only where the DNA matches it firmly. Clone sizes are given selectively: once, few, many, or a class where the clone is expanded.

j_call: TRBJ1-1; cdr3_length: 13; v_call: TRBV7-7; clone_size: .; d_call: .; cdr3_aa: CASSPNLNTEAFF; cdr3_nt: TGTGCCAGCAGCCCAAACCTGAACACTGAAGCTTTCTTT
j_call: TRBJ1-1; cdr3_length: 11; v_call: TRBV7-9; clone_size: .; d_call: .; cdr3_aa: CASSLGRWAFF; cdr3_nt: TGTGCCAGCAGCTTAGGGCGGTGGGCTTTCTTT
j_call: TRBJ2-1; cdr3_length: 15; v_call: TRBV7-9; clone_size: .; d_call: .; cdr3_aa: CASRRQGGGYNEQFF; cdr3_nt: TGTGCCAGCAGGAGACAGGGAGGCGGCTACAATGAGCAGTTCTTC
j_call: TRBJ1-2; cdr3_length: 15; v_call: TRBV6-5; clone_size: .; d_call: TRBD1; cdr3_aa: CASRPTGQGTHGYTF; cdr3_nt: TGTGCCAGCAGACCGACGGGACAGGGGACCCATGGCTACACCTTC
j_call: TRBJ1-2; cdr3_length: 17; v_call: TRBV4-2; clone_size: .; d_call: .; cdr3_aa: CASSQEQQQDYNYGYTF; cdr3_nt: TGTGCCAGCAGCCAAGAACAGCAGCAGGACTATAACTATGGCTACACCTTC
j_call: TRBJ2-5; cdr3_length: 14; v_call: TRBV7-2; clone_size: .; d_call: .; cdr3_aa: CASSLAPRQETQYF; cdr3_nt: TGTGCCAGCAGCTTAGCCCCAAGGCAAGAGACCCAGTACTTC
j_call: TRBJ2-7; cdr3_length: 14; v_call: TRBV7-9; clone_size: .; d_call: TRBD1; cdr3_aa: CASSPGTGDYEQYF; cdr3_nt: TGTGCCAGCAGTCCCGGGACAGGGGACTACGAGCAGTACTTC
j_call: TRBJ1-5; cdr3_length: 14; v_call: TRBV5-6; clone_size: .; d_call: .; cdr3_aa: CASSFGESNQPQHF; cdr3_nt: TGTGCCAGCAGCTTCGGGGAAAGCAATCAGCCCCAGCATTTT
j_call: TRBJ2-2; cdr3_length: 16; v_call: TRBV6-4; clone_size: .; d_call: .; cdr3_aa: CASSDSGTANTGELFF; cdr3_nt: TGTGCCAGCAGTGACTCGGGGACTGCGAACACCGGGGAGCTGTTTTTT
j_call: TRBJ2-7; cdr3_length: 14; v_call: TRBV7-9; clone_size: .; d_call: .; cdr3_aa: CASSKSTAPYEQYF; cdr3_nt: TGTGCCAGCAGCAAATCGACAGCGCCCTACGAGCAGTACTTC
j_call: TRBJ1-1; cdr3_length: 15; v_call: TRBV7-9; clone_size: .; d_call: TRBD1; cdr3_aa: CASSLQGVRDTEAFF; cdr3_nt: TGTGCCAGCAGCTTACAGGGGGTGAGGGACACTGAAGCTTTCTTT
j_call: TRBJ2-7; cdr3_length: 15; v_call: TRBV14; clone_size: once; d_call: .; cdr3_aa: CASSQVTGPSYEQYF; cdr3_nt: TGTGCCAGCAGCCAAGTGACGGGCCCATCCTACGAGCAGTACTTC
j_call: TRBJ2-7; cdr3_length: 15; v_call: TRBV5-5; clone_size: .; d_call: TRBD1; cdr3_aa: CASRKAGTAATRQYF; cdr3_nt: TGTGCCAGCAGAAAAGCCGGGACAGCCGCTACGAGGCAGTACTTC
j_call: TRBJ2-7; cdr3_length: 16; v_call: TRBV28; clone_size: .; d_call: TRBD2; cdr3_aa: CASSQTGTSGGKEQYF; cdr3_nt: TGTGCCAGCAGTCAGACCGGGACTAGCGGGGGAAAAGAGCAGTACTTC
j_call: TRBJ1-1; cdr3_length: 16; v_call: TRBV9; clone_size: .; d_call: .; cdr3_aa: CASSVGGGNLNTEAFF; cdr3_nt: TGTGCCAGCAGCGTAGGAGGAGGTAACTTGAACACTGAAGCTTTCTTT
j_call: TRBJ1-2; cdr3_length: 13; v_call: TRBV29-1; clone_size: .; d_call: .; cdr3_aa: CSVEGRASYGYTF; cdr3_nt: TGCAGCGTTGAGGGCAGGGCGAGCTATGGCTACACCTTC
j_call: TRBJ2-2; cdr3_length: 15; v_call: TRBV18; clone_size: .; d_call: TRBD1; cdr3_aa: CASSRRTGDTGELFF; cdr3_nt: TGTGCCAGCTCACGTCGGACAGGGGACACCGGGGAGCTGTTTTTT
j_call: TRBJ1-2; cdr3_length: 15; v_call: TRBV28; clone_size: .; d_call: .; cdr3_aa: CASSPRPVSNYGYTF; cdr3_nt: TGTGCCAGCAGCCCTCGCCCGGTCTCTAACTATGGCTACACCTTC
j_call: TRBJ2-7; cdr3_length: 14; v_call: TRBV5-5; clone_size: .; d_call: .; cdr3_aa: CASSLGQGGYEQYF; cdr3_nt: TGTGCCAGCAGCTTGGGGCAGGGGGGCTACGAGCAGTACTTC
j_call: TRBJ1-4; cdr3_length: 14; v_call: TRBV6-1; clone_size: .; d_call: .; cdr3_aa: CASSAGVENEKLFF; cdr3_nt: TGTGCCAGCAGTGCAGGGGTGGAGAATGAAAAACTGTTTTTT
j_call: TRBJ2-5; cdr3_length: 15; v_call: TRBV5-1; clone_size: .; d_call: .; cdr3_aa: CASSPRDTYQETQYF; cdr3_nt: TGCGCCAGCAGCCCCCGAGATACGTACCAGGAGACCCAGTACTTC
j_call: TRBJ2-5; cdr3_length: 12; v_call: TRBV5-1; clone_size: .; d_call: .; cdr3_aa: CASSLQGREQYF; cdr3_nt: TGCGCCAGCAGCTTACAGGGGCGGGAGCAGTACTTC
j_call: TRBJ1-6; cdr3_length: 15; v_call: TRBV4-2; clone_size: .; d_call: TRBD1; cdr3_aa: CASRQEYRGISPLHF; cdr3_nt: TGTGCCAGCAGGCAAGAGTACAGGGGAATTTCACCCCTCCACTTT
j_call: TRBJ2-1; cdr3_length: 13; v_call: TRBV7-9; clone_size: .; d_call: .; cdr3_aa: CASSSSTYNEQFF; cdr3_nt: TGTGCCAGCAGCTCGAGCACCTACAATGAGCAGTTCTTC
j_call: TRBJ2-1; cdr3_length: 14; v_call: TRBV6-5; clone_size: .; d_call: .; cdr3_aa: CASRAGLAHTEQFF; cdr3_nt: TGTGCCAGCAGGGCTGGACTGGCACATACTGAGCAGTTCTTC
j_call: TRBJ2-1; cdr3_length: 15; v_call: TRBV13; clone_size: .; d_call: .; cdr3_aa: CASSLPLSRRPEQFF; cdr3_nt: TGTGCCAGCAGCTTACCACTTTCCCGACGGCCTGAGCAGTTCTTC
j_call: TRBJ1-2; cdr3_length: 18; v_call: TRBV11-2; clone_size: .; d_call: .; cdr3_aa: CASSLEIVTGKNSGGYTF; cdr3_nt: TGTGCCAGCAGCTTAGAAATTGTCACAGGGAAGAATTCGGGTGGCTACACCTTC
j_call: TRBJ2-3; cdr3_length: 15; v_call: TRBV7-9; clone_size: .; d_call: .; cdr3_aa: CASRDRASGEDTQYF; cdr3_nt: TGTGCCAGCAGGGACAGGGCTAGCGGGGAAGATACGCAGTATTTT
j_call: TRBJ2-2; cdr3_length: 15; v_call: TRBV18; clone_size: .; d_call: .; cdr3_aa: CASSPGTKDTGELFF; cdr3_nt: TGTGCCAGCTCACCAGGGACAAAAGACACCGGGGAGCTGTTTTTT
j_call: TRBJ1-1; cdr3_length: 16; v_call: TRBV5-5; clone_size: .; d_call: TRBD1; cdr3_aa: CASSPGRSGGGTEAFF; cdr3_nt: TGTGCCAGCAGCCCTGGGAGATCAGGGGGAGGCACTGAAGCTTTCTTT
j_call: TRBJ1-2; cdr3_length: 14; v_call: TRBV7-2; clone_size: .; d_call: .; cdr3_aa: CASSPGLALPGYTF; cdr3_nt: TGTGCCAGCAGCCCTGGGCTCGCCCTCCCGGGCTACACCTTC
j_call: TRBJ1-2; cdr3_length: 13; v_call: TRBV13; clone_size: .; d_call: .; cdr3_aa: CASSQGPHNSYTF; cdr3_nt: TGTGCCAGCAGCCAGGGCCCCCACAATAGCTACACCTTC
j_call: TRBJ1-6; cdr3_length: 14; v_call: TRBV28; clone_size: .; d_call: TRBD1; cdr3_aa: CASKRTGYDSPLHF; cdr3_nt: TGTGCCAGCAAACGGACAGGGTATGATTCACCCCTCCACTTT
j_call: TRBJ1-2; cdr3_length: 14; v_call: TRBV30; clone_size: once; d_call: .; cdr3_aa: CAWKGTGSFYGYTF; cdr3_nt: TGTGCCTGGAAGGGAACAGGGTCCTTCTATGGCTACACCTTC
j_call: TRBJ1-2; cdr3_length: 15; v_call: TRBV6-5; clone_size: .; d_call: .; cdr3_aa: CASSSPRLGIYGYTF; cdr3_nt: TGTGCCAGCAGTTCCCCGCGACTGGGAATCTATGGCTACACCTTC
j_call: TRBJ2-3; cdr3_length: 12; v_call: TRBV5-1; clone_size: .; d_call: TRBD1; cdr3_aa: CASSLQGDTQYF; cdr3_nt: TGCGCCAGCAGCTTACAGGGGGATACGCAGTATTTT
j_call: TRBJ1-1; cdr3_length: 13; v_call: TRBV11-3; clone_size: .; d_call: .; cdr3_aa: CASSLEEGSGAFF; cdr3_nt: TGTGCCAGCAGCCTAGAGGAAGGCAGCGGAGCTTTCTTT